This T cell receptor beta chain derives from a study of Ad26.COV2.S vaccination and SARS-CoV-2 variants. Study at large: By the intramuscular route, Ad26.COV2.S was given once, or twice 56 days apart. Study results and caveats: There was a possibility that the TCR breadth and depth analyses underestimated total T cell responses. The study found similar non-spike TCR breadth in vaccine and placebo recipients. Vaccinees showed greater spike-specific TCR breadth than placebo recipients.

The assay was immunoSEQ multiplex PCR, and TCRdb's table has in-frame clones only and misses some. The sample contains around 250,000 clones, roughly 87% of which appear only once. V lost 5 bases to trimming and J lost 2 bases, with 33 bases between them. Germline CDR1 reads KGHDR; CDR2 reads SFDVKD. This CDR3 has 22 residues. Indicated treatment: around 19 received Ad26.COV2.S at low or high dose, single or two shots; five or six received placebo; per-sample allocation not given. Specimen acquisition occurred on day 63 following the initial vaccine or placebo injection. In the case of this clone: Its antigen is unidentified.

The sequences come from peripheral blood, collected in a trial of Ad26.COV2.S vaccine versus placebo. The chain is built from TRBV24-1 and TRBJ2-1; D is tentatively TRBD1 or TRBD2 (9 bases each). The origin of this receptor is a person between 18 and 65 years old who received the Ad26.COV2.S COVID-19 vaccine or a placebo. This chain's CDR3 is CATSVTPGTGIETSGTYNEQFF. The CDR3 bases are TGTGCCACCAGTGTCACCCCCGGGACAGGGATAGAGACTAGCGGTACCTACAATGAGCAGTTCTTC.